The clone carrying this T cell receptor (beta chain) occurred a few times. Its specificity is not known. This sample was taken from a study of T cell repertoires in aging, cancer and after chemotherapy. Study information: Clear clonal overlap appeared across healthy donor samples taken over several months to years. Study outcomes and limitations: Untreated cancer patients had significantly lower blood TCR diversity than age-matched healthy donors. Healthy donors lost TCR diversity with age mainly through richness, cancer patients through richness and evenness.

The template was genomic DNA from peripheral blood, not RNA. TRB rearrangements spanning V, D and J were amplified using mixed TRB-A/B primers. TCRdb passed the multiplex PCR reads through MiXCR, listing each CDR3 protein once. The sample has about 9,200 distinct CDR3 sequences, approximately 40% seen once. Sequenced: blood. The clonotype was recovered from a human donor in good health.

CDR3 coding DNA: TGTGCCACCAGCAGAGTTAATCCGCAAGAGACCCAGTACTTC. This codes for CATSRVNPQETQYF. The V call is TRBV15, the J call TRBJ2-5; no firm D call. Looked up from germline, CDR1 is LNHNV and CDR2 is YYDKDF (reference sequence). The CDR3 contains 14 residues. Trimming took 1 base from V and 2 from J, leaving 8 bases between them.